The 27 T cell receptor beta chains below were found in one sample sequenced in a study of blood T cell repertoires in COVID-19 (dated by TCRdb to 2018 to 2021). Receptors were amplified or captured by the immunoSEQ multiplex PCR assay. Drawn from immuneACCESS, this table holds only the in-frame rearrangements with V and J called that TCRdb kept. Clones are partly lost; checked studies trace under half to an unresolved V gene and leave the rest unexplained. The sample yields 200,000 or so clones; 88% were counted once. The ten largest clones capture around 2.9% of the sample. Specimen: peripheral blood. These receptors all come from a woman in her sixties or seventies with acute or convalescent COVID-19.

This clone was counted between two and nine times. In DNA form, the CDR3 reads TGCGCCAGCAGCTTCGAGCGGGAGTCGTCCGAGCAGTACTTC. Translated, it gives CASSFERESSEQYF. The rearrangement uses TRBV5-1 and TRBJ2-7, with 8 bases fitting TRBD2. Germline-derived CDR1 and CDR2 are SGHRS and YFSETQ. The CDR3 loop spans 14 amino acids. V shed 2 bases, J shed 6 bases, and the junction held 7 bases outside the gene matches.

This chain links TRBV27 with TRBJ2-7; TRBD1 aligns across 7 bases. CDR1 is MNHEY and CDR2 is SMNVEV in the germline V gene (reference sequence). V lost 8 bases, J lost 1 base, and 5 bases stayed unmatched. The CDR3 is 13 amino acids. CDR3 bases: TGTGCCAGCTCGGACAGGTCTTCCTACGAGCAGTACTTC. Its translation: CASSDRSSYEQYF.

The chain carries TRBV7-2 and TRBJ2-2; 8 nucleotides line up with TRBD1. Germline loops: CDR1 SGHTA, CDR2 FQGNSA. CDR3 length: 17 amino acids. J lost 4 bases, V lost 4 bases, and 11 bases had no gene match. For the CDR3, the DNA is TGTGCCAGCAGCTCCTCCCAGGGGGCAGTTGGCACCGGGGAGCTGTTTTTT. This sequence encodes CASSSSQGAVGTGELFF. Full variable domain (missing parts from reference TRBV7-2 and TRBJ2-2): GAGVSQSPSNKVTEKGKDVELRCDPISGHTALYWYRQSLGQGLEFLIYFQGNSAPDKSGLPSDRFSAERTGGSVSTLTIQRTQQEDSAVYLCASSSSQGAVGTGELFFGEGSRLTVL.

The chain carries TRBV6-5 and TRBJ2-1; 7 nucleotides align to TRBD1. Losses at the gene ends were 0 bases for V and 6 bases for J; bases not matched to a gene: 8. CDR3 length equals 16 residues. Germline CDR1 MNHEY, CDR2 SVGAGI. Written as DNA, the CDR3 is TGTGCCAGCAGTTACTCGACAGGGTTCATCGGCAATGAGCAGTTCTTC. Protein product: CASSYSTGFIGNEQFF.

This chain connects TRBV4-2 to TRBJ2-5, with D possibly matching TRBD2 (6 bases). CDR3 length: 14 residues. Trimming took 1 base from V and 2 from J, leaving 8 bases between them. From germline, CDR1 is LGHNA and CDR2 YNFKEQ. The CDR3 spells CASSQASGQETQYF. The CDR3 bases are TGTGCCAGCAGCCAAGCCAGCGGGCAAGAGACCCAGTACTTC.

V and J are TRBV2 and TRBJ2-1; TRBD1 matches at 8 bases. Germline V gene sequence: CDR1 SNHLY, CDR2 FYNNEI. The CDR3 is 15 amino acids. After removal of 6 bases from V and 7 bases from J, the junction contained 11 bases not matched to a gene. The CDR3 DNA follows: TGTGCCAGCAGCTCGGCCGGGACAGGTTATAATGAGCAGTTCTTC. This encodes CASSSAGTGYNEQFF. The full variable domain, completed using reference TRBV2 and TRBJ2-1, is EPEVTQTPSHQVTQMGQEVILRCVPISNHLYFYWYRQILGQKVEFLVSFYNNEISEKSEIFDDQFSVERPDGSNFTLKIRSTKLEDSAMYFCASSSAGTGYNEQFFGPGTRLTVL.

The sample holds one count of this clone. This chain connects TRBV6-8 to TRBJ1-5; no definite D call. The CDR3 contains 15 residues. With 2 bases removed from V and 2 bases from J, the gap between germline ends came to 10 bases. CDR1 is MNHGY, CDR2 SAAAGT, per germline. The CDR3 DNA sequence: TGTGCCAGCAGTTACACGGCCGGAGGCAATCAGCCCCAGCATTTT. Residues: CASSYTAGGNQPQHF.

The rearrangement uses TRBV3-1 (or the pseudogene TRBV3-2) and TRBJ1-3, with 9 bases aligning to TRBD1. The junction had 4 bases not matched to a gene; V was cut back by 4 bases and J by 6 bases. This CDR3 is 14 amino acids long. The germline V gene has CDR1 LGHDT and CDR2 YNNKEL (reference sequence). The CDR3 reads CASSLRTGVNTIYF. CDR3 in DNA: TGTGCCAGCAGCCTAAGGACAGGGGTAAACACCATATATTTT.

The V and J genes are TRBV10-2 and TRBJ2-1, with 15 bases matching TRBD2. V shed 8 bases, J shed 12 bases, and the junction held 8 bases outside the gene matches. The CDR3 consists of 14 residues. Per the germline V gene, CDR1 is WSHSY and CDR2 is SAAADI. The CDR3 region has the DNA TGCGCCAGCCACGGGACTAGCGGGGGGATAGGGCAGTTCTTC. Its translation is CASHGTSGGIGQFF.

This clone appeared once. The V and J genes are TRBV7-2 and TRBJ1-3; 7 bases line up with TRBD1. V shed 3 bases, J shed 6 bases, and the junction held 8 bases outside the gene matches. CDR3 length: 15 residues. Looked up from germline, CDR1 is SGHTA and CDR2 is FQGNSA. CDR3 bases: TGTGCCAGCAGCTTTTTACGGGGGACAGAAAACACCATATATTTT. It is translated as CASSFLRGTENTIYF.

This clone was recorded once. V and J are TRBV15 and TRBJ2-5, with 10 bases identical to TRBD2. The length of the CDR3 is 15 residues. CDR1 LNHNV and CDR2 YYDKDF come from the germline V gene (reference sequence). The V and J ends lost 4 bases and 5 bases, in that order; junction bases with no gene match: 7. CDR3 sequence reads: CATSTGLAVGETQYF. The CDR3 nucleotides read TGTGCCACCAGCACCGGACTAGCGGTTGGGGAGACCCAGTACTTC.

The chain combines TRBV6-5 with TRBJ2-5, with a possible D match to TRBD1 (5 bases). CDR1 and CDR2 from the germline V gene are MNHEY and SVGAGI. This CDR3 spans 15 amino acids. V was shortened by 2 bases and J by 5 bases, with 15 bases between the two germline ends. Written as DNA, the CDR3 is TGTGCCAGCAGTTACGAAGACAAGGGGTGGGAGACCCAGTACTTC. Translated: CASSYEDKGWETQYF.

V usage is TRBV6-1 and J usage is TRBJ1-2; TRBD1 matches at 8 bases. The CDR3 is made up of 13 amino acids. Trimming cost V 4 bases and J 7 bases; bases outside gene matches: 5. Per germline, CDR1 MNHNS and CDR2 SASEGT. The chain's CDR3 is CASSGQGQGGYTF. The CDR3 DNA is TGTGCCAGCAGTGGACAGGGGCAAGGTGGCTACACCTTC.

V and J are TRBV19 and TRBJ1-1; D call uncertain. V was pared by 0 bases and J by 8 bases, with 13 bases between. Germline assignment: CDR1 LNHDA and CDR2 SQIVND (reference sequence). The CDR3 length is 14 residues. The CDR3 DNA sequence: TGTGCCAGTAGTATAGATCCCAGGCACAGCGAAGCTTTCTTT. Its translation is CASSIDPRHSEAFF. The full variable domain, with the rest looked up from reference TRBV19 and TRBJ1-1, is DGGITQSPKYLFRKEGQNVTLSCEQNLNHDAMYWYRQDPGQGLRLIYYSQIVNDFQKGDIAEGYSVSREKKESFPLTVTSAQKNPTAFYLCASSIDPRHSEAFFGQGTRLTVV.

The chain carries TRBV5-6 and TRBJ2-1; 10 bases fit TRBD1. V shed 5 bases and J 6 bases; nucleotides not matched to a gene: 8. Germline V CDR1 and CDR2: SGHDT, YYEEEE. CDR3 length equals 15 residues. In DNA form, the CDR3 reads TGTGCCAGCAGTCCCGGGACAGGGGTCAGCAATGAGCAGTTCTTC. Protein sequence: CASSPGTGVSNEQFF.

The J gene is TRBJ1-1, the V gene TRBV5-1; no definite D call. Germline lookup yields CDR1 SGHRS and CDR2 YFSETQ. Trimming stripped 4 bases from V and 0 bases from J, with 16 bases between. The CDR3 runs 16 residues. As DNA, the CDR3 is TGCGCCAGCAGCCTAGCGAGTGGACTCATGAACACTGAAGCTTTCTTT. Translating gives CASSLASGLMNTEAFF.

The chain joins TRBV12-3 or TRBV12-4 to TRBJ1-1; 7 positions match TRBD1. CDR3 size: 13 residues. The V and J ends lost 5 bases and 5 bases, in that order; junction bases with no gene match: 5. In nucleotides, the CDR3 is TGTGCCAGCAGTAGTACAGGGGTAACTGAAGCTTTCTTT. Translating it yields CASSSTGVTEAFF.

The CDR3 nucleotides read TGTGCCAGTAGGGGGACAGGGGTTTATAAACTGTTTTTT. Translation: CASRGTGVYKLFF. The chain employs TRBV19 and TRBJ1-4; 10 bases are a match to TRBD1. There are 13 residues in the CDR3. Germline V gives CDR1 LNHDA, CDR2 SQIVND (reference sequence). The V gene end was trimmed by 6 bases and the J gene end by 11 bases; junction bases not matched to a gene: 6.

The chain recombines TRBV9 with TRBJ2-2; 8 positions match TRBD1. CDR3 length: 16 residues. The germline gives CDR1 SGDLS, CDR2 YYNGEE. With V trimmed by 0 bases and J by 5 bases, 6 bases remained unmatched. CDR3 loop: CASSVATQGGTGELFF. The CDR3, as DNA: TGTGCCAGCAGCGTAGCCACACAGGGGGGAACCGGGGAGCTGTTTTTT.

The rearrangement joins TRBV13 to TRBJ1-6; no clear D gene. The CDR3 spans 16 residues. V lost 5 bases, J lost 2 bases, and 13 bases lay in between. Per the germline V gene, CDR1 is PRHDT and CDR2 is FYEKMQ (reference sequence). The CDR3 DNA is TGTGCCAGCAGCCGGGCCTCCGGGACCTATAATTCACCCCTCCACTTT. This gives the protein CASSRASGTYNSPLHF.

The chain joins TRBV18 to TRBJ1-1; 9 nucleotides align to TRBD1. V lost 3 bases to trimming and J lost 0 bases; unmatched junction nucleotides: 5. This CDR3 is 16 amino acids long. Germline CDR1 is KGHSH and CDR2 is LQKENI. The CDR3 protein is CASSPGTGIVNTEAFF. Written as DNA, the CDR3 is TGTGCCAGCTCACCCGGGACAGGGATTGTGAACACTGAAGCTTTCTTT.

This chain joins TRBV6-5 and TRBJ1-4, with D tentatively TRBD1 (6 bases). The V and J ends lost 0 bases and 8 bases respectively, with 13 bases between them. Germline-derived CDR1 and CDR2 are MNHEY and SVGAGI. This CDR3 region has 15 residues. The CDR3 spells CASSYSAGVLEKLFF. CDR3 DNA: TGTGCCAGCAGTTACTCTGCAGGGGTTTTGGAAAAACTGTTTTTT.

This chain uses TRBV5-1 with TRBJ2-3, with 8 bases lining up with TRBD1. The CDR3 extends over 16 amino acids. Trimming cost V 4 bases and J 1 base; bases outside gene matches: 8. In germline, CDR1 is SGHRS, CDR2 YFSETQ. The CDR3 spells CASSVTSTGGTDTQYF. CDR3 DNA sequence: TGCGCCAGCAGCGTTACCTCGACAGGGGGCACAGATACGCAGTATTTT. Looking up the rest from reference TRBV5-1 and TRBJ2-3 gives the full variable domain: KAGVTQTPRYLIKTRGQQVTLSCSPISGHRSVSWYQQTPGQGLQFLFEYFSETQRNKGNFPGRFSGRQFSNSRSEMNVSTLELGDSALYLCASSVTSTGGTDTQYFGPGTRLTVL.

V usage is TRBV2 and J usage is TRBJ2-7; 10 bases agree with TRBD2. The CDR3 runs 15 residues. Trimming at V came to 6 bases and at J to 3 bases, leaving 8 bases not matched to a gene. Per the germline V gene, CDR1 is SNHLY and CDR2 is FYNNEI. DNA of the CDR3: TGTGCCAGCAGCCTACTAGCGGGGACATTCTACGAGCAGTACTTC. Translating it yields CASSLLAGTFYEQYF.

The chain couples TRBV11-2 to TRBJ2-1; 8 bases map to TRBD2. Germline CDR1 and CDR2: SGHAT and FQNNGV. Trimming removed 1 base from V and 4 bases from J; junction bases left unmatched: 9. The CDR3 spans 17 residues. CDR3 sequence: CASSLVRSGILYNEQFF. The CDR3, as DNA: TGTGCCAGCAGCTTAGTCCGTAGCGGGATTTTATACAATGAGCAGTTCTTC.

This chain joins TRBV28 and TRBJ1-5; D unresolved. Between the trimmed V and J ends, which lost 9 bases and 0 bases, there was a span of 3 bases. CDR1 and CDR2 from the germline V gene are MDHEN and SYDVKM. The CDR3 runs to 11 residues. The chain's CDR3 is CASYSNQPQHF. For the CDR3, the DNA is TGTGCCAGTTATAGCAATCAGCCCCAGCATTTT.

This chain connects TRBV5-4 to TRBJ1-1; 8 nucleotides line up with TRBD1. The V gene's germline CDR1 is SGHNT and CDR2 YYREEE (reference sequence). The CDR3 extends over 12 amino acids. The trim removed 6 bases at V and 7 bases at J, leaving 5 bases unmatched. CDR3 sequence reads: CASNEDRDEAFF. The CDR3 coding sequence is TGTGCCAGCAACGAGGACAGGGATGAAGCTTTCTTT.